This T cell receptor (beta chain) was sequenced in a study of blood T cell repertoires in COVID-19. Study in general: Samples came from the United States, Italy and Spain, spanning acute and convalescent COVID-19. T cells, B-cell-depleted T cells, or PBMCs supplied cDNA or gDNA.

In the original workflow: Counts of nucleated cells, estimated from reference gene primer amplification, were obtained. The assay was immunoSEQ multiplex PCR, and TCRdb's table has in-frame clones only and misses some. V and J calls and clone size are given by that table; D and trimming were obtained from the DNA. Of around 90,000 clones listed, 88% were seen once; the top ten hold 2.1%. Enrollment of patients from Seattle took place during active infection, with longitudinal follow-up. Looked up from germline, CDR1 is MNHNS and CDR2 is SASEGT. This CDR3 comprises 17 residues. Losses at the gene ends were 4 bases for V and 1 base for J; bases not matched to a gene: 6.

What was sequenced was peripheral blood. This sequence was found in a man in his forties or fifties with COVID-19, enrolled during active disease. This sequence joins TRBV6-1 and TRBJ2-7; 14 nucleotides agree with TRBD2. As DNA, the CDR3 is TGTGCCAGCAGTGGAGGGACTAGCGGGGGCCTTTCCTACGAGCAGTACTTC. Protein sequence: CASSGGTSGGLSYEQYF.